This T cell receptor (beta chain) emerged from a study of T cell repertoires in cytomegalovirus infection. The germline V gene has CDR1 SGHTA and CDR2 FQGNSA. The CDR3 is 16 amino acids. V was pared by 0 bases and J by 8 bases, with 7 bases of the junction left unmatched. Each CDR3 protein is one row after TCRdb ran MiXCR on the reads. The sample lists fewer than 350,000 distinct CDR3 sequences, under 20% occurring once. This chain joins TRBV7-2 and TRBJ2-1; 10 nucleotides align to TRBD2. The sequencing sample was made of PBMCs. The TCR was taken from a human donor in good health (CMV status not recorded). Some clones in this sample may be carry-over from other donors' samples. CDR3 nucleotides: TGTGCCAGCAGCTTAGCGTACAGCGGGGGGGGCCATGAGCAGTTCTTC. This codes for CASSLAYSGGGHEQFF.